This entry concerns a single T cell receptor beta chain. The data stem from a study of PD-1 blockade in classical Hodgkin lymphoma. Some clones are missing from TCRdb's copy, which holds only in-frame ones; the method was immunoSEQ multiplex PCR. The data contain 15,000 to 20,000 clones, around 72% of them seen just once; the ten biggest clones take up around 2%. This CDR3 has 15 residues. Trimming removed 2 bases from V and 4 bases from J; junction bases left unmatched: 9. Germline V lookup: CDR1 SQVTM, CDR2 ANQGSEA. Time point meaning: cycle 4 day 1 (C4D1), after five to seven weeks of nivolumab. Each patient's relapse followed autologous stem cell transplantation, and brentuximab vedotin exposure varied. Purified CD4+ T cells were obtained from thawed PBMCs through magnetic negative selection.

The specimen comprised CD4+ T cells from blood, sampled before the fourth cycle of nivolumab. The chain links TRBV29-1 to TRBJ1-2, with 8 bases fitting TRBD1. This clonotype originated in a human donor with classical Hodgkin lymphoma. CDR3 sequence reads: CSVESGQGAGYGYTF. CDR3 in DNA: TGCAGCGTTGAATCAGGGCAGGGGGCGGGCTATGGCTACACCTTC. The entire variable domain, with the rest obtained from reference TRBV29-1 and TRBJ1-2, is as follows: SAVISQKPSRDICQRGTSLTIQCQVDSQVTMMFWYRQQPGQSLTLIATANQGSEATYESGFVIDKFPISRPNLTFSTLTVSNMSPEDSSIYLCSVESGQGAGYGYTFGSGTRLTVV.